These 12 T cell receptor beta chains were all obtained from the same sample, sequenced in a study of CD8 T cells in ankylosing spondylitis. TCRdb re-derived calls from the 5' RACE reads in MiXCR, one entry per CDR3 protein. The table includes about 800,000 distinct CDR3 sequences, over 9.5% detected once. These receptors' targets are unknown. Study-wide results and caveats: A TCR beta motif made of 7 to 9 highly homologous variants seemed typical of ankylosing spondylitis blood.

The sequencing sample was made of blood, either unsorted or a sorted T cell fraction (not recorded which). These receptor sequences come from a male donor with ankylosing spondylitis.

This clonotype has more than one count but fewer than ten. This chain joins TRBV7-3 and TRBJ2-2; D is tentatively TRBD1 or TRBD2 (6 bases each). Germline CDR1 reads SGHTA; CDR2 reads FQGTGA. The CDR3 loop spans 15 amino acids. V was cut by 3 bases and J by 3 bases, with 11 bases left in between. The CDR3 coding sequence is TGTGCCAGCAGCTTCGGGGGCACGGACACCGGGGAGCTGTTTTTT. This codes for CASSFGGTDTGELFF.

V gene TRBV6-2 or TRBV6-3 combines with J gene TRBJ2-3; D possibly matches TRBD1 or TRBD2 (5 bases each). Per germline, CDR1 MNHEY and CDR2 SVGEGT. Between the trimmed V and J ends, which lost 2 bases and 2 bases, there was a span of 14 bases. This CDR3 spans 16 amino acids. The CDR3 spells CASSYDGGPLTDTQYF. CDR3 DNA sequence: TGTGCCAGCAGTTACGATGGGGGACCCCTCACAGATACGCAGTATTTT.

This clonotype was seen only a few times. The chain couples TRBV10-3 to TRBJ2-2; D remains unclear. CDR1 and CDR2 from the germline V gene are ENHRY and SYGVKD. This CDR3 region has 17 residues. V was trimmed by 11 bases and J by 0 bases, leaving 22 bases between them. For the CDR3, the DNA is TGTGCCGCCACGAGGCGCGTCTCAGATGCGAACACCGGGGAGCTGTTTTTT. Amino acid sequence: CAATRRVSDANTGELFF.

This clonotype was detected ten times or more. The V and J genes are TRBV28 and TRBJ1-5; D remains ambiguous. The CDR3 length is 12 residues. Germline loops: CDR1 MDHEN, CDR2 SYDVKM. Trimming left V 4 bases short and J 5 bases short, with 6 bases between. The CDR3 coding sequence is TGTGCCAGCAGTTCCTGGGATCAGCCCCAGCATTTT. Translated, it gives CASSSWDQPQHF. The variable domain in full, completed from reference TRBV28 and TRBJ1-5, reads DVKVTQSSRYLVKRTGEKVFLECVQDMDHENMFWYRQDPGLGLRLIYFSYDVKMKEKGDIPEGYSVSREKKERFSLILESASTNQTSMYLCASSSWDQPQHFGDGTRLSIL.

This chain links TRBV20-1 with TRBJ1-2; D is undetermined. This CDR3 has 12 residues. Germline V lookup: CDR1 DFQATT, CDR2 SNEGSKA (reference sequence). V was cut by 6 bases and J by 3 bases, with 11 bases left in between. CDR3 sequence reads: CSADGNYYGYTF. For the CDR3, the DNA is TGCAGTGCCGATGGGAATTACTATGGCTACACCTTC.

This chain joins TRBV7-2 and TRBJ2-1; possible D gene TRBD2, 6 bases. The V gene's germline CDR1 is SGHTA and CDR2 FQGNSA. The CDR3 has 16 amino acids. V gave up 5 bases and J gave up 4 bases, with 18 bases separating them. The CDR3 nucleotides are TGTGCCAGCAGCCCCATTGGGGGAGGATCGTACAATGAGCAGTTCTTC. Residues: CASSPIGGGSYNEQFF.

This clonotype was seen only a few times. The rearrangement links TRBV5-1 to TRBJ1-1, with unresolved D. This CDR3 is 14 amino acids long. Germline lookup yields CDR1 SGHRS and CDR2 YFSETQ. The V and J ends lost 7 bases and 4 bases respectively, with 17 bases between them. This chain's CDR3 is CASRAASVITEAFF. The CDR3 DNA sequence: TGCGCCAGCCGAGCCGCGTCGGTAATCACTGAAGCTTTCTTT.

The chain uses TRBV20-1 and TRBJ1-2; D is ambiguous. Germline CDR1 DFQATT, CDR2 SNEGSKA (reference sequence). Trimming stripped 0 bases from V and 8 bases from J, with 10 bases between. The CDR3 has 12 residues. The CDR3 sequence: CSARDKATGYTF. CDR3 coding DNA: TGCAGTGCTAGAGATAAGGCCACCGGCTACACCTTC.

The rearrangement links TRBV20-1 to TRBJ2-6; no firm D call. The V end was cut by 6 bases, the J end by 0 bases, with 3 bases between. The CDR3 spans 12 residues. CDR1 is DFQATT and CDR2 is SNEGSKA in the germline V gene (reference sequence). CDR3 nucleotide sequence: TGCAGTGCAGCCTCTGGGGCCAACGTCCTGACTTTC. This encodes CSAASGANVLTF.

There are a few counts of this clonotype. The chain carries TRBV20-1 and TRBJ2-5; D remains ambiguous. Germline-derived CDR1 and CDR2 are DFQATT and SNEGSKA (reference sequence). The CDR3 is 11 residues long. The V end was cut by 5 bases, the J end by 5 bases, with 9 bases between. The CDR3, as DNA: TGCAGTGCTGCCCTCGCGGAGACCCAGTACTTC. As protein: CSAALAETQYF.

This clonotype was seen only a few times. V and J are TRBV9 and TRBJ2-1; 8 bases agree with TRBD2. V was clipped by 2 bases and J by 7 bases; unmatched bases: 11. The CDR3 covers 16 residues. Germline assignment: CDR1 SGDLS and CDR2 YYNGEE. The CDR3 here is CASSVGGGLAANEQFF. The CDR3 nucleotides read TGTGCCAGCAGCGTCGGGGGAGGACTAGCCGCAAATGAGCAGTTCTTC.

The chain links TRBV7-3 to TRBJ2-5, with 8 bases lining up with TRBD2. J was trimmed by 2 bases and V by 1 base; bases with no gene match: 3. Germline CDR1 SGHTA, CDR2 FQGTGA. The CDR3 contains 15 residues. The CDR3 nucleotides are TGTGCCAGCAGCTTAAACGCGGGGGGACAAGAGACCCAGTACTTC. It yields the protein CASSLNAGGQETQYF.